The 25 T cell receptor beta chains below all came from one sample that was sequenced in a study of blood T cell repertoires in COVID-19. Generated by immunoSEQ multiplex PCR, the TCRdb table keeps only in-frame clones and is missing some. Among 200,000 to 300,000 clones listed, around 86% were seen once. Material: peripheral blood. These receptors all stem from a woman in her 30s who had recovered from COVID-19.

The CDR3 loop is CASSLGGLNQPQHF. The DNA of the CDR3 is TGTGCCAGCAGCTTGGGGGGGCTGAATCAGCCCCAGCATTTT. The J gene is TRBJ1-5, the V gene TRBV7-9, with D maybe TRBD1 (6 bases). Germline CDR1 reads SEHNR; CDR2 reads FQNEAQ (reference sequence). The CDR3 has 14 amino acids. The V end was cut by 3 bases, the J end by 4 bases, with 10 bases between. The full variable domain, rest sourced from reference TRBV7-9 and TRBJ1-5, is DTGVSQNPRHKITKRGQNVTFRCDPISEHNRLYWYRQTLGQGPEFLTYFQNEAQLEKSRLLSDRFSAERPKGSFSTLEIQRTEQGDSAMYLCASSLGGLNQPQHFGDGTRLSIL.

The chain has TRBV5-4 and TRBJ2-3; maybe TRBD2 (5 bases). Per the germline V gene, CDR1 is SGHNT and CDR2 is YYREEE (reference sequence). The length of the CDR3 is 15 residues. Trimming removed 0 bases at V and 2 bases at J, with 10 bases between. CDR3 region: CASSLGLALTDTQYF. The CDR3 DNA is TGTGCCAGCAGCTTGGGGCTAGCACTCACAGATACGCAGTATTTT.

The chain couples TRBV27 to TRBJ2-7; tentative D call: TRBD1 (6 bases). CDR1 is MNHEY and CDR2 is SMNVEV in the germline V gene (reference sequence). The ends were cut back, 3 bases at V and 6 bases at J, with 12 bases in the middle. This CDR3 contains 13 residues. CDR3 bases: TGTGCCAGCAGTTTCGTGGGGGCAGGCGAGCAGTACTTC. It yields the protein CASSFVGAGEQYF.

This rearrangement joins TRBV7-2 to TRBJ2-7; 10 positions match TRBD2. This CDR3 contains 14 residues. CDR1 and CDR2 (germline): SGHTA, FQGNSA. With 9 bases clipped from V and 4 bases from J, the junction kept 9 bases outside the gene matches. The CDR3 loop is CARRERGGPYEQYF. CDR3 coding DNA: TGTGCCAGGAGGGAGCGGGGGGGCCCTTACGAGCAGTACTTC.

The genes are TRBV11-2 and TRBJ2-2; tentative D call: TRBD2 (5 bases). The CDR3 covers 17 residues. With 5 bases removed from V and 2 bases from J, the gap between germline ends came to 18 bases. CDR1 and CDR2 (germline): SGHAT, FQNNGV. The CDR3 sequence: CASSPSADFRNTGELFF. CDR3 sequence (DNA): TGTGCCAGCAGCCCGTCGGCGGACTTTCGAAACACCGGGGAGCTGTTTTTT.

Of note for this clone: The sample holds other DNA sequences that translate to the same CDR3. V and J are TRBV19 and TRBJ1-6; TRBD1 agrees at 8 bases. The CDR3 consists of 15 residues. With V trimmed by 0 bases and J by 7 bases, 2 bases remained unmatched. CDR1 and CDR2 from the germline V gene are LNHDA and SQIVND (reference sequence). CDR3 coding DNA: TGTGCCAGTAGTATAGAAGGGACAGGAAATTCACCCCTCCACTTT. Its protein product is CASSIEGTGNSPLHF.

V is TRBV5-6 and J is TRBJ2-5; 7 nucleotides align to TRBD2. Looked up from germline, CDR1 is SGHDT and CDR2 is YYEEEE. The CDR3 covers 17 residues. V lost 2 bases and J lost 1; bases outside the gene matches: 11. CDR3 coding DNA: TGTGCCAGCAGCTTTTGGGGGAGGGCGGGTCTCCAAGAGACCCAGTACTTC. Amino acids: CASSFWGRAGLQETQYF.

The CDR3 DNA reads as TGTGCCACCAGCGCCCACCGGGACAGGGGTAATTCACCCCTCCACTTT. Residues: CATSAHRDRGNSPLHF. The chain carries TRBV24-1 and TRBJ1-6; 10 bases match TRBD1. Germline values: CDR1 KGHDR, CDR2 SFDVKD. This CDR3 region has 16 residues. The V and J ends lost 7 bases and 6 bases, in that order; junction bases with no gene match: 8.

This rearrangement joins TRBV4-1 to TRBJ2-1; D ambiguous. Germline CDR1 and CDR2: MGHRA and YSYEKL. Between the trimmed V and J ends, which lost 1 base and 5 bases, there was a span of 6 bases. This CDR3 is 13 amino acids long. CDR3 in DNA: TGCGCCAGCAGCCAAGCTATGAACAATGAGCAGTTCTTC. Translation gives CASSQAMNNEQFF.

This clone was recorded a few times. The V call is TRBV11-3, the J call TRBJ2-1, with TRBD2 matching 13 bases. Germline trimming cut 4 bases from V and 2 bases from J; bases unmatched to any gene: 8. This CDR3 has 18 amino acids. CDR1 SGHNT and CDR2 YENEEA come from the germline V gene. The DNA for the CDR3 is TGTGCCAGCAGCTCTCGAACCGGGACTAGCGGGGCCTACAATGAGCAGTTCTTC. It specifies CASSSRTGTSGAYNEQFF. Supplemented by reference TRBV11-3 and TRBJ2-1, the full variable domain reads EAGVVQSPRYKIIEKKQPVAFWCNPISGHNTLYWYLQNLGQGPELLIRYENEEAVDDSQLPKDRFSAERLKGVDSTLKIQPAELGDSAVYLCASSSRTGTSGAYNEQFFGPGTRLTVL.

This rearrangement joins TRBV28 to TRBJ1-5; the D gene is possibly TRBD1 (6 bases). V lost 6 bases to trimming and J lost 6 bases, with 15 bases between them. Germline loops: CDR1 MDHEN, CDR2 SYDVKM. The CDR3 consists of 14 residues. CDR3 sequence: CASRARGGIQPQHF. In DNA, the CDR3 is TGTGCCAGCAGGGCTAGGGGGGGCATTCAGCCCCAGCATTTT.

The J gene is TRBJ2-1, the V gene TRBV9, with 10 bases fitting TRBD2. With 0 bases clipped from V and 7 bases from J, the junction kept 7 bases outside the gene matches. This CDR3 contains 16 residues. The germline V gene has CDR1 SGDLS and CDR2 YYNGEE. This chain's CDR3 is CASSVVLAGSGNEQFF. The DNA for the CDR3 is TGTGCCAGCAGCGTAGTACTAGCGGGGTCAGGGAATGAGCAGTTCTTC.

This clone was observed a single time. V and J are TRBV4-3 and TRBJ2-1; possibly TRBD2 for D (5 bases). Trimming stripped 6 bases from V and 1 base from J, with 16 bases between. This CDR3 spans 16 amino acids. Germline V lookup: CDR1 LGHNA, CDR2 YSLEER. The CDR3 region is CASSRYSGPSYNEQFF. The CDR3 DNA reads TGCGCCAGCAGTCGGTACAGCGGTCCTTCCTACAATGAGCAGTTCTTC.

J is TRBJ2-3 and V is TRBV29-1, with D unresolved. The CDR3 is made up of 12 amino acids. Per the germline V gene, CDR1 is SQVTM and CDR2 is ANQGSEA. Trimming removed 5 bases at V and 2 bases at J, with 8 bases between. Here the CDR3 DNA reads TGCAGCGTTTACAGCTTCACAGATACGCAGTATTTT. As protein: CSVYSFTDTQYF.

CDR3 residues: CASSAGSQETQYF. The CDR3 DNA follows: TGTGCCAGCAGTGCGGGTTCCCAAGAGACCCAGTACTTC. The chain carries TRBV2 and TRBJ2-5; D is ambiguous. V was shortened by 4 bases and J by 1 base, with 7 bases between the two germline ends. CDR1 and CDR2 from the germline V gene are SNHLY and FYNNEI. The CDR3 totals 13 residues. The variable domain in full, completed from reference TRBV2 and TRBJ2-5, reads EPEVTQTPSHQVTQMGQEVILRCVPISNHLYFYWYRQILGQKVEFLVSFYNNEISEKSEIFDDQFSVERPDGSNFTLKIRSTKLEDSAMYFCASSAGSQETQYFGPGTRLLVL.

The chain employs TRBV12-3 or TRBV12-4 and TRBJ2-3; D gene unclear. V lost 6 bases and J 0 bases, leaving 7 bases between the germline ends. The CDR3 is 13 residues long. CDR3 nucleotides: TGTGCCAGCAGCAAGACTAGCACAGATACGCAGTATTTT. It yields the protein CASSKTSTDTQYF.

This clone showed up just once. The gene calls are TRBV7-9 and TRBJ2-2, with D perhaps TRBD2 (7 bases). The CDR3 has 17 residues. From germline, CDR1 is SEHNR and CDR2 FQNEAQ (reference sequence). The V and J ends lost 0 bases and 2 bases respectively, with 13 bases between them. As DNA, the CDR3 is TGTGCCAGCAGCTTAGCTTGGCGGGGGCCTAACACCGGGGAGCTGTTTTTT. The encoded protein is CASSLAWRGPNTGELFF.

The CDR3 DNA sequence: TGTGCCAGCCAACTAGCGACTTTAGAGACCCAGTACTTC. Its translation: CASQLATLETQYF. The chain is built from TRBV6-5 and TRBJ2-5; the match to TRBD2 covers 7 bases. With 8 bases clipped from V and 4 bases from J, the junction kept 7 bases outside the gene matches. This CDR3 is 13 amino acids long. Germline-derived CDR1 and CDR2 are MNHEY and SVGAGI.

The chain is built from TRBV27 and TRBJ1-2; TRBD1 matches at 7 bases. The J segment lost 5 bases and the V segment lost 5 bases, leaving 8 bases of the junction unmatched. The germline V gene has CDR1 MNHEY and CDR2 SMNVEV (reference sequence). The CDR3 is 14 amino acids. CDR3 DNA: TGTGCCAGCAGTCTCCGACAGGGAAGTTATGGCTACACCTTC. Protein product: CASSLRQGSYGYTF.

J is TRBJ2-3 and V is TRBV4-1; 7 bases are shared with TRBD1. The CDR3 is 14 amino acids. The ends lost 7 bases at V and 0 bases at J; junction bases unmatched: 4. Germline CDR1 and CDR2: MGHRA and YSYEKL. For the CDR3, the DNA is TGCGCCAGCACCCGGGACAGTAGCACAGATACGCAGTATTTT. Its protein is CASTRDSSTDTQYF.

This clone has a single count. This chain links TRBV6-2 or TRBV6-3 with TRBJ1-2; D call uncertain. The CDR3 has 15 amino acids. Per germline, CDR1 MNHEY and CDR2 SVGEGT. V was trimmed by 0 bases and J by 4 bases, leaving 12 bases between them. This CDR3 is CASSYSITGSYGYTF. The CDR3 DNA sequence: TGTGCCAGCAGTTACTCGATCACGGGGAGCTATGGCTACACCTTC.

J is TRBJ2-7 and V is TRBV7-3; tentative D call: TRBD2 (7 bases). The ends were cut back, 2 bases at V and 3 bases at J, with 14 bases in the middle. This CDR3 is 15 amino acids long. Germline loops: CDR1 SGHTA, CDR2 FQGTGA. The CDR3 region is CASSLGRGPIYEQYF. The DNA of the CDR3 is TGTGCCAGCAGCTTAGGGCGGGGGCCGATCTACGAGCAGTACTTC.

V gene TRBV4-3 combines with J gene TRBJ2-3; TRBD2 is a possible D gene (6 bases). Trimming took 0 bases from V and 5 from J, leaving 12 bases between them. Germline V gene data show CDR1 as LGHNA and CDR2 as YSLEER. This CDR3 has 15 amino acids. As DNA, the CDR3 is TGCGCCAGCAGCCAAGATCTGACTAGTCTAGATACGCAGTATTTT. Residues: CASSQDLTSLDTQYF.

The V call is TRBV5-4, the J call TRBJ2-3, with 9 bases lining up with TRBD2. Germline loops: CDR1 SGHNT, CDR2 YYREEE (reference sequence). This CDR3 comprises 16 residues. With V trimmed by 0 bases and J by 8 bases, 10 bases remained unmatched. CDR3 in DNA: TGTGCCAGCAGCTTGGTAGGCGGGGGGGCCGGTAGTACGCAGTATTTT. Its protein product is CASSLVGGGAGSTQYF.

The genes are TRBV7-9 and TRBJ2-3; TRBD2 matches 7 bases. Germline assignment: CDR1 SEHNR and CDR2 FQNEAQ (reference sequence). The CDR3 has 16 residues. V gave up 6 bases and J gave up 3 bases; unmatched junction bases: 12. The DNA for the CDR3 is TGTGCCAGCAGACACAGAACGGGACTAACTACAGATACGCAGTATTTT. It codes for CASRHRTGLTTDTQYF.